Detailed here is one T cell receptor beta chain. Antigen unknown. Together with a sample-barcoded 5' primer, a J-beta primer mix was included in a second PCR lasting about 6 to 11 cycles. A single record per CDR3 protein comes from TCRdb applying MiXCR to the 5' RACE reads. The table has about 760,000 distinct CDR3 sequences, about 56% seen once. Staff drew 8 to 10 milliliters of peripheral blood from each donor. Isolated PBMCs totaled at least 7 million in each sample. The data originate from a study of blood T cells in healthy people across ages. Study findings and constraints: Those diversity estimates obtained from one million T cells were thought to be underestimates. There was a strong correlation between TCR beta diversity and naive T cell percentage.

The germline V gene encodes CDR1 SEHNR and CDR2 FQNEAQ (reference sequence). The CDR3 is made up of 14 amino acids. V was cut by 5 bases and J by 2 bases, with 12 bases left in between. The clonotype comes from a man in his forties in good health. Source material: blood. V gene TRBV7-9 combines with J gene TRBJ2-5; D unresolved. Here the CDR3 reads CASSARTLQETQYF. CDR3 in DNA: TGTGCCAGCAGCGCGAGGACCCTACAAGAGACCCAGTACTTC.